The 26 T cell receptor beta chains below all came from one sample that was sequenced in a study of cytomegalovirus exposure and HLA in healthy donors. Researchers ran the PCR with 60 Vbeta and 13 Jbeta primers. Data came from immunoSEQ multiplex PCR; TCRdb stores just in-frame clones and leaves some out. The data show about 140,000 clones, over 70% seen once. Sequencing input: PBMCs. These receptors were collected from a man aged 40-55 years in good health and CMV-seronegative.

J is TRBJ2-7 and V is TRBV11-3; D is ambiguous. The CDR3 consists of 12 residues. The V gene's germline CDR1 is SGHNT and CDR2 YENEEA. V lost 5 bases to trimming and J lost 2 bases, with 7 bases between them. The chain's CDR3 is CASSPDTYEQYF. The CDR3, as DNA: TGTGCCAGCAGCCCAGATACCTACGAGCAGTACTTC.

This chain connects TRBV5-4 to TRBJ1-2; D is uncertain. Deletions cut 1 base from V and 0 bases from J, with 10 bases between. Germline V gene data show CDR1 as SGHNT and CDR2 as YYREEE (reference sequence). The CDR3 runs 15 residues. Here the CDR3 DNA reads TGTGCCAGCAGCTTGTGGAGGATTTCTAACTATGGCTACACCTTC. Amino acid sequence: CASSLWRISNYGYTF.

This clone occurred once. The V and J genes are TRBV5-1 and TRBJ1-6; D may be TRBD1 (6 bases). Trimming took 4 bases from V and 10 from J, leaving 15 bases between them. Per the germline V gene, CDR1 is SGHRS and CDR2 is YFSETQ. The CDR3 has 14 residues. As DNA, the CDR3 is TGCGCCAGCAGCCCGCTTGGGGGCGGGTCACCCCTCCACTTT. It encodes CASSPLGGGSPLHF.

V gene TRBV5-1 combines with J gene TRBJ1-1; 7 bases align to TRBD1. Trimming at V came to 3 bases and at J to 4 bases, leaving 9 bases not matched to a gene. This CDR3 region has 15 residues. Germline values: CDR1 SGHRS, CDR2 YFSETQ. The DNA of the CDR3 is TGCGCCAGCAGCTCCGAAGGGGGCCCAGGCACTGAAGCTTTCTTT. This sequence encodes CASSSEGGPGTEAFF.

The chain couples TRBV7-9 to TRBJ1-2; D ambiguous. CDR3 size: 13 residues. V lost 3 bases and J lost 6, with 11 bases in between. Germline lookup yields CDR1 SEHNR and CDR2 FQNEAQ (reference sequence). This chain's CDR3 is CASSFPQVHGYTF. Written as DNA, the CDR3 is TGTGCCAGCAGCTTCCCGCAGGTACATGGCTACACCTTC.

V and J are TRBV11-2 and TRBJ2-2; TRBD2 matches at 10 bases. CDR3 length equals 14 residues. CDR1 is SGHAT, CDR2 FQNNGV, per germline. Trimming removed 6 bases from V and 6 bases from J; junction bases left unmatched: 4. The CDR3 loop is CASRALAGAGELFF. CDR3 nucleotides: TGTGCCAGCAGGGCCCTAGCGGGGGCCGGGGAGCTGTTTTTT.

This clone was seen a handful of times. This chain joins TRBV5-5 and TRBJ2-7; 11 bases agree with TRBD2. V was clipped by 3 bases and J by 1 base; unmatched bases: 3. Germline values: CDR1 SGHKS, CDR2 YYEKEE (reference sequence). The CDR3 has 15 amino acids. CDR3 nucleotide sequence: TGTGCCAGCAGCTCGGGACTAGCGGCTTCCTACGAGCAGTACTTC. Protein: CASSSGLAASYEQYF. Complete variable domain (other parts from reference TRBV5-5 and TRBJ2-7): DAGVTQSPTHLIKTRGQQVTLRCSPISGHKSVSWYQQVLGQGPQFIFQYYEKEERGRGNFPDRFSARQFPNYSSELNVNALLLGDSALYLCASSSGLAASYEQYFGPGTRLTVT.

The V call is TRBV29-1, the J call TRBJ2-7, with 8 bases identical to TRBD2. Germline values: CDR1 SQVTM, CDR2 ANQGSEA. The CDR3 has 13 amino acids. V dropped 2 bases and J dropped 2; count of bases not matched to a gene: 2. The CDR3 DNA reads TGCAGCGTTGAATCGGGGGGGACCTACGAGCAGTACTTC. Amino acids: CSVESGGTYEQYF.

This chain uses TRBV5-1 with TRBJ2-5; tentative D call: TRBD1 (5 bases). Trimming cost V 3 bases and J 5 bases, with 14 bases left between them. The length of the CDR3 is 14 residues. Germline V gene lookup returns CDR1 SGHRS and CDR2 YFSETQ. CDR3 residues: CASSSAGFRETQYF. In DNA form, the CDR3 reads TGCGCCAGCAGCTCGGCAGGGTTCCGGGAGACCCAGTACTTC.

This chain connects TRBV29-1 to TRBJ1-2, with D perhaps TRBD1 (6 bases). The CDR3 has 12 residues. Germline-derived CDR1 and CDR2 are SQVTM and ANQGSEA. The V gene lost 6 bases and the J gene lost 8 bases, with 16 bases spanning the gap. The CDR3 protein is CSVGGGARGYTF. In DNA, the CDR3 is TGCAGCGTGGGAGGGGGGGCGCGAGGCTACACCTTC.

The genes are TRBV5-6 and TRBJ2-4, with 9 bases aligning to TRBD1. The CDR3 has 19 amino acids. Unmatched junction bases numbered 13, after V lost 2 bases and J lost 1 base. CDR1 and CDR2 (germline): SGHDT, YYEEEE. CDR3 in amino acids: CASSFLGQGPPVAKNIQYF. The CDR3 nucleotides read TGTGCCAGCAGCTTCCTAGGACAGGGGCCTCCAGTTGCCAAAAACATTCAGTACTTC.

This clone has just a few counts. The chain couples TRBV5-6 to TRBJ2-7, with D possibly being TRBD2 (5 bases). V was clipped by 4 bases and J by 2 bases, with 13 bases between them. The CDR3 totals 14 residues. Germline assignment: CDR1 SGHDT and CDR2 YYEEEE. The CDR3 region has the DNA TGTGCCAGCAGCAAACTGGACTCTCCCTACGAGCAGTACTTC. Amino acid sequence: CASSKLDSPYEQYF. The variable domain in full, completed from reference TRBV5-6 and TRBJ2-7, reads DAGVTQSPTHLIKTRGQQVTLRCSPKSGHDTVSWYQQALGQGPQFIFQYYEEEERQRGNFPDRFSGHQFPNYSSELNVNALLLGDSALYLCASSKLDSPYEQYFGPGTRLTVT.

V gene TRBV4-1 combines with J gene TRBJ1-1; D unresolved. V was clipped by 3 bases and J by 4 bases, with 21 bases between them. The germline V gene encodes CDR1 MGHRA and CDR2 YSYEKL. This CDR3 region has 17 residues. CDR3 nucleotides: TGCGCCAGCAGCCATATGCCCACGGGAGCGGCCGCCACTGAAGCTTTCTTT. This codes for CASSHMPTGAAATEAFF.

The chain couples TRBV4-3 to TRBJ1-4; D may be TRBD1 (5 bases). Germline V gives CDR1 LGHNA, CDR2 YSLEER. The CDR3 extends over 16 amino acids. V was shortened by 1 base and J by 5 bases, with 14 bases between the two germline ends. The CDR3: CASSQVGTGDNEKLFF. The DNA for the CDR3 is TGCGCCAGCAGCCAAGTGGGTACAGGAGACAATGAAAAACTGTTTTTT.

This clone was observed once. The rearrangement links TRBV11-3 to TRBJ2-7, with D perhaps matching TRBD1 (5 bases). Germline assignment: CDR1 SGHNT and CDR2 YENEEA. V was trimmed by 1 base and J by 4 bases, leaving 8 bases between them. The length of the CDR3 is 13 residues. The CDR3 sequence: CASSLAQGYEQYF. DNA for the CDR3: TGTGCCAGCAGCTTAGCCCAGGGATACGAGCAGTACTTC.

The chain employs TRBV6-5 and TRBJ2-4; TRBD2 matches at 7 bases. Germline trimming cut 8 bases from V and 7 bases from J; bases unmatched to any gene: 11. CDR3 length: 14 amino acids. Germline assignment: CDR1 MNHEY and CDR2 SVGAGI. CDR3 residues: CASRTGREGNIQYF. DNA for the CDR3: TGTGCCAGCCGAACGGGGAGGGAGGGCAACATTCAGTACTTC.

The CDR3 nucleotides are TGTGCCAGCAGCTTTCGAGGTAATAGCAATCAGCCCCAGCATTTT. The encoded protein is CASSFRGNSNQPQHF. The chain employs TRBV7-2 and TRBJ1-5, with D uncertain. The germline V gene encodes CDR1 SGHTA and CDR2 FQGNSA. V lost 3 bases to trimming and J lost 0 bases, with 9 bases between them. This CDR3 spans 15 amino acids.

This clone turned up a few times. The chain uses TRBV5-1 and TRBJ2-7, with D tentatively TRBD2 (5 bases). This CDR3 is 12 amino acids long. V was trimmed by 0 bases and J by 6 bases, leaving 7 bases between them. CDR1 is SGHRS and CDR2 is YFSETQ in the germline V gene. The CDR3 spells CASSLEGAEQYF. The DNA of the CDR3 is TGCGCCAGCAGCTTGGAGGGAGCCGAGCAGTACTTC.

V and J are TRBV9 and TRBJ2-1; weak D call: TRBD1 (6 bases). Trimming removed 3 bases at V and 9 bases at J, with 13 bases between. CDR1 SGDLS and CDR2 YYNGEE come from the germline V gene. CDR3 size: 13 residues. The CDR3 DNA reads TGTGCCAGCAGCGCCAGGGGCCAGGGTGAGCAGTTCTTC. Its protein is CASSARGQGEQFF.

Concerning this clone: The sample has other DNA sequences that encode this CDR3 too. The chain is built from TRBV19 and TRBJ2-7; tentatively, D is TRBD1 (5 bases). Germline CDR1 reads LNHDA; CDR2 reads SQIVND (reference sequence). V lost 4 bases to trimming and J lost 2 bases, with 12 bases between them. CDR3 length equals 14 residues. CDR3 sequence (DNA): TGTGCCAGTAGTAGATCCAGGGTTACCTACGAGCAGTACTTC. This translates into CASSRSRVTYEQYF.

This clone showed up just a few times. V is TRBV28 and J is TRBJ1-2; 10 bases map to TRBD1. V was clipped by 3 bases and J by 7 bases; unmatched bases: 5. CDR1 and CDR2 from the germline V gene are MDHEN and SYDVKM. This CDR3 is built from 14 residues. CDR3 bases: TGTGCCAGCAGTTTCCGGGACAGGGGATCTGGCTACACCTTC. Its translation is CASSFRDRGSGYTF.

This sequence joins TRBV27 and TRBJ1-4, with 11 bases identical to TRBD1. From germline, CDR1 is MNHEY and CDR2 SMNVEV (reference sequence). After removal of 5 bases from V and 3 bases from J, the junction contained 5 bases not matched to a gene. There are 16 residues in the CDR3. The CDR3 region is CASSPGQGAPNEKLFF. The CDR3 bases are TGTGCCAGCAGTCCCGGACAGGGGGCCCCTAATGAAAAACTGTTTTTT.

The rearrangement links TRBV6-5 to TRBJ1-1; unclear D gene. Trimming removed 7 bases at V and 6 bases at J, with 12 bases between. The CDR3 is 12 amino acids. Germline assignment: CDR1 MNHEY and CDR2 SVGAGI. The CDR3: CASNRGGSEAFF. CDR3 nucleotides: TGTGCCAGCAACAGAGGAGGGTCTGAAGCTTTCTTT.

The rearrangement joins TRBV5-1 to TRBJ2-3; no firm D call. The CDR3 covers 14 residues. Trimming left V 4 bases short and J 4 bases short, with 13 bases between. CDR1 and CDR2 (germline): SGHRS, YFSETQ. The DNA of the CDR3 is TGCGCCAGCAGCCCCATGTCGGCGGCAGATACGCAGTATTTT. Its translation is CASSPMSAADTQYF. The whole variable domain, filled in from reference TRBV5-1 and TRBJ2-3, reads KAGVTQTPRYLIKTRGQQVTLSCSPISGHRSVSWYQQTPGQGLQFLFEYFSETQRNKGNFPGRFSGRQFSNSRSEMNVSTLELGDSALYLCASSPMSAADTQYFGPGTRLTVL.

The chain uses TRBV5-4 and TRBJ2-1, with TRBD1 matching over 9 bases. Germline V CDR1 and CDR2: SGHNT, YYREEE (reference sequence). This CDR3 has 15 residues. The ends lost 0 bases at V and 2 bases at J; junction bases unmatched: 0. The CDR3, as DNA: TGTGCCAGCAGCTTGGACAGGGGGCCCTACAATGAGCAGTTCTTC. It translates to CASSLDRGPYNEQFF. The full variable domain, its missing parts supplied by reference TRBV5-4 and TRBJ2-1, is ETGVTQSPTHLIKTRGQQVTLRCSSQSGHNTVSWYQQALGQGPQFIFQYYREEENGRGNFPPRFSGLQFPNYSSELNVNALELDDSALYLCASSLDRGPYNEQFFGPGTRLTVL.

V is TRBV29-1 and J is TRBJ2-3; D unresolved. CDR1 SQVTM and CDR2 ANQGSEA come from the germline V gene. V dropped 6 bases and J dropped 1 base, with 23 bases sitting between them. This CDR3 has 17 residues. This chain's CDR3 is CSVIWALTSRRTDTQYF. The CDR3, as DNA: TGCAGCGTGATCTGGGCCCTAACGTCCCGTCGCACAGATACGCAGTATTTT.